This T cell receptor beta chain appears in the sequencing data of a study of control samples from healthy donors and cancer patients. The V segment lost 2 bases and the J segment 3 bases; nucleotides outside the gene matches: 5. The germline V gene encodes CDR1 SGHRS and CDR2 YFSETQ. The CDR3 spans 16 residues. The method was immunoSEQ multiplex PCR; TCRdb's version includes in-frame clones alone and lacks a portion of them. The table has about 51,000 clones, about nine tenths seen once. This TCR was sampled from a middle-aged man with colorectal cancer. The specimen sequenced was PBMCs. The J gene is TRBJ1-6, the V gene TRBV5-1; 7 positions agree with TRBD1. The CDR3 protein is CASSLGQALYNSPLHF. The CDR3 DNA sequence: TGCGCCAGCAGCTTAGGACAGGCCCTCTATAATTCACCCCTCCACTTT.